This T cell receptor beta chain is drawn from a study of human T cells and chemical hapten exposure (dated by TCRdb to 2020 to 2023). About the full investigation: For sensitization, 2% DPC in acetone was applied to a 2 cm by 2 cm area of upper inner arm skin. The study tracked peripheral blood TCR repertoire changes in vivo during primary and secondary sensitization to the hapten diphenylcyclopropenone (DPC) in alopecia patients. Blood for TCR sequencing was provided by twenty-nine alopecia patients at one to four time points (pre-sensitization, 2, 6 and 24 weeks). Weekly therapeutic DPC doses were additionally applied to the scalp of patients throughout the roughly 22-week study period. Blood was sampled from patients pre-sensitization (week 0) and at 2, 6 and about 24 weeks after DPC sensitization. Patch testing was performed on the upper back with Finn chambers containing 0.01% DPC, and the patch tests were scored after 6 days according to International Contact Dermatitis Research Group standards. The libraries were sequenced as a pool, and the TCR yield per sample differed mostly because of small variations in library volumes within the pool. The mostly female patient cohort included alopecia areata with under or over 50% scalp involvement, alopecia totalis and alopecia universalis. Study-wide conclusions, independent of this receptor: Significantly more large CDR3 similarity clusters were formed by expanded TCRs than by pre-sensitization or healthy control sets, consistent with antigen-driven responses. The number of PT1 expanded TCRs positively correlated with patch test score, significant at thresholds 8, 16 and 32 but not 4. After repeated subsampling, the strength of the expansion versus patch-test correlation and the threshold at which it became significant changed. All patients had alopecia, a presumed autoimmune disease, so their immune response might differ from that of healthy individuals. No change with DPC sensitization was found in the number of TCRs above 1 in 1000 frequency, and no evidence of global repertoire structure alterations was found.

Preparation of the library involved RACE. The reads were generated on a NextSeq 500. During library preparation, unique molecular identifiers were attached to individual cDNA molecules so that TCRs could be counted quantitatively and reproducibly. For every blood RNA sample, sequencing covered both the TCR alpha and TCR beta chains. Turning to the authors' computational methods: A median of about 87,000 TCRs per sample was observed, with a range of about 23,224 to 690,600. The Decombinator software suite was used to annotate the V, J and CDR3 of the TCR reads. Every sample was subsampled to the same number of TCRs (28,000) for the PS versus PT1 abundance plots. Expanded TCRs were defined as absent before sensitization and observed at least eight times at the 2-week time point. In TCRdb, the public reads were trimmed at Q25 with fastp and aligned with MiXCR, with productive beta chains retained. Rows are unified per CDR3 protein, each entry keeping the most common DNA and genes. The V and J calls reflect TCRdb's pipeline rather than the authors' work. Across this sample there are approximately 370,000 distinct CDR3 sequences, with about 5.4% seen only once. More than 8% of the sample belongs to the ten largest clones.

The CDR3 measures 15 amino acids from cysteine to phenylalanine. The only DNA kept is the CDR3, 45 bases in frame from the first base. Trimming takes 5 bases off V and 2 bases off J; junction bases not matched to a gene: 10. According to the germline V gene (reference sequence), CDR1 reads DFQATT and CDR2 reads SNEGSKA. Explained via the paper, the time point label denotes: pre-sensitization, week 0. The treatment or condition label here, explained by the study, means: therapeutic diphenylcyclopropenone sensitization with weekly scalp DPC. At every patch-test visit, the blood draw took place before the patch test was put on. Patients were eligible if aged 18 to 70, diagnosed with alopecia and judged suitable for DPC therapy, and pregnant patients were excluded. Total RNA was extracted from unfractionated whole blood collected in Tempus Blood RNA tubes. Of note for this clonotype: No antigen is known for it. Per-base quality was not reported, and no clone a single base away is much larger than it.

Sequenced material: whole blood, taken in connection with sensitization to the hapten diphenylcyclopropenone (DPC). The rearrangement joined TRBV20-1 to TRBJ2-3; 7 central bases correspond to TRBD2. This TCR was recovered from a woman in her late teens or twenties with alopecia areata. Some clones in this sample may be carry-over from other donors' samples. CDR3 sequence: CSAPDPSGDTDTQYF. The nucleotide sequence reads as follows: TGCAGTGCTCCCGATCCTAGCGGAGACACAGATACGCAGTATTTT.